The rows below give T cell receptor beta chains drawn from one sample of a study of cytomegalovirus exposure and HLA in healthy donors. Profiling relied on immunoSEQ multiplex PCR, and the TCRdb table lists in-frame clones only, not all of them. The data contain about 190,000 clones, about 12% of them singletons. The sample consisted of PBMCs. The origin of the receptors is a man aged 45 to 65 in good health and CMV-seropositive. Each CDR3 is given with its conserved first and last residue. A D gene is named only where the DNA matches it firmly. Rows give clone size only sometimes, using once, few, many, or a class for an expanded clone.

size	J	D	V	CDR3	DNA
NA	TRBJ2-7	NA	TRBV7-3	CASSFTSFGEQYF	TGTGCCAGCAGCTTCACGTCATTCGGCGAGCAGTACTTC
few	TRBJ1-2	NA	TRBV11-2	CASSPQRAGDGYTF	TGTGCCAGCAGCCCCCAACGGGCAGGGGACGGCTACACCTTC
NA	TRBJ1-1	NA	TRBV6-5	CASRKTGFPEAFF	TGTGCCAGCAGAAAAACAGGGTTCCCTGAAGCTTTCTTT
few	TRBJ2-5	TRBD1	TRBV7-2	CASSFTGAARTQYF	TGTGCCAGCAGCTTTACAGGGGCGGCCAGGACCCAGTACTTC
few	TRBJ2-7	TRBD2	TRBV5-4	CASSLGGGGGSYEQYF	TGTGCCAGCAGCTTGGGGGGCGGGGGTGGATCCTACGAGCAGTACTTC
NA	TRBJ2-1	TRBD2	TRBV15	CATSRAGGDVQFF	TGTGCCACCAGCAGAGCGGGGGGGGATGTGCAGTTCTTC
NA	TRBJ2-6	NA	TRBV5-1	CASSLTGLGGANVLTF	TGCGCCAGCAGCCTGACAGGTTTGGGGGGGGCCAACGTCCTGACTTTC
NA	TRBJ1-5	TRBD1	TRBV19	CASSTTGGSNQPQHF	TGTGCCAGTAGTACGACAGGGGGTAGCAATCAGCCCCAGCATTTT
NA	TRBJ1-5	NA	TRBV7-9	CASSRGPTTFSNQPQHF	TGTGCCAGCAGCCGAGGACCGACTACTTTTAGCAATCAGCCCCAGCATTTT
NA	TRBJ1-1	TRBD1	TRBV9	CASSVGPGGRRKADTEAFF	TGTGCCAGCAGCGTAGGGCCAGGGGGGAGGCGGAAGGCGGACACTGAAGCTTTCTTT
NA	TRBJ2-4	TRBD2	TRBV5-1	CASSATGLANIQYF	TGCGCCAGCAGCGCGACGGGACTAGCGAACATTCAGTACTTC
NA	TRBJ1-6	TRBD1	TRBV9	CASSPRDSNNSPLHF	TGTGCCAGCAGCCCCCGGGACAGCAATAATTCACCCCTCCACTTT
NA	TRBJ1-1	NA	TRBV5-1	CASSRQAGANTEAFF	TGCGCCAGCAGCCGCCAGGCAGGGGCGAACACTGAAGCTTTCTTT
NA	TRBJ1-5	NA	TRBV5-5	CASSLGGLGQPQHF	TGTGCCAGCAGCCTAGGAGGGCTAGGCCAGCCCCAGCATTTT
few	TRBJ1-1	NA	TRBV15	CATSRVEDTEAFF	TGTGCCACCAGCAGAGTCGAGGACACTGAAGCTTTCTTT
few	TRBJ1-2	NA	TRBV6-4	CASSDGHPYGYTF	TGTGCCAGCAGTGACGGACACCCCTATGGCTACACCTTC
NA	TRBJ1-2	NA	TRBV5-1	CASSLDTKYGYTF	TGCGCCAGCAGCTTGGACACGAAATATGGCTACACCTTC
NA	TRBJ1-2	NA	TRBV9	CASSTTVTYGYTF	TGTGCCAGCAGTACGACAGTGACATATGGCTACACCTTC
few	TRBJ1-6	TRBD1	TRBV18	CASSPAGQGLNSPLHF	TGTGCCAGCTCACCGGCTGGACAGGGCCTTAATTCACCCCTCCACTTT
NA	TRBJ1-4	NA	TRBV10-3	CAIKGPGNEKLFF	TGTGCCATCAAAGGGCCAGGGAATGAAAAACTGTTTTTT
NA	TRBJ1-5	TRBD1	TRBV2	CASSPLGTGWNNQPQHF	TGTGCCAGCAGCCCACTCGGGACAGGGTGGAACAATCAGCCCCAGCATTTT